This TCR beta chain was found in a study of vaccination and CD4 T cells after COVID-19. Study background: Either a CEFX pool, an HIV-1 Nef pool, or no peptide was added to control cultures.

In germline, CDR1 is MNHNS, CDR2 SASEGT. Trimming shortened V by 5 bases and J by 4 bases, and 30 bases separated the two germline ends. CDR3 length: 20 residues. Treatment reported: roughly ten-day PBMC culture with coronavirus spike peptide pools or control peptides (ViraFEST assay). Sequenced with the Oncomine TCR Beta short-read assay was DNA taken from cultured CD4+ T cells. TCRdb analysed the PCR reads with MiXCR anew, one entry per CDR3 protein. The data contain over 15,000 distinct CDR3 sequences, around three fifths of them singletons. About this clonotype: What it binds is unknown.

The rearrangement uses TRBV6-1 and TRBJ1-5; D call uncertain. The sequencing sample was made of CD4+ T cells from blood, cultured in vitro. This sequence originates from a human donor who had recovered from COVID-19. The CDR3 DNA sequence: TGTGCCAGCAGTCCCATATTTCCCCAGTCCGATTCAGGCCTAAATCAGCCCCAGCATTTT. Protein sequence: CASSPIFPQSDSGLNQPQHF.